These T cell receptor beta chains were read from a single sample in a study of cytomegalovirus exposure and HLA in healthy donors. Sequencing was performed with immunoSEQ multiplex PCR; in TCRdb, only in-frame clones are kept and a portion is missing. In the table there are under 150,000 clones, 82% of which are singletons. Sequencing was performed on PBMCs. The receptors shown here come from a male donor in good health and CMV-seronegative. The CDR3 runs from the conserved cysteine through the conserved F or W. The D gene is left open where the match is weak. The size field is filled for only some rows; it gives once, few, many or a size class.

TRBV5-6	.	TRBJ2-7	.	CASSLVSSSYEQYF	TGTGCCAGCAGCTTGGTATCTTCCTCCTACGAGCAGTACTTC
TRBV7-2	TRBD2	TRBJ2-7	.	CASSRRLAVEQYF	TGTGCCAGCAGCCGGAGACTAGCGGTCGAGCAGTACTTC
TRBV7-2	TRBD2	TRBJ2-1	few	CASSLPGLAVHNEQFF	TGTGCCAGCAGCTTGCCGGGACTAGCGGTGCACAATGAGCAGTTCTTC
TRBV27	.	TRBJ2-2	.	CASSFSSGELFF	TGTGCCAGCAGTTTTTCCTCCGGGGAGCTGTTTTTT
TRBV6-1	.	TRBJ2-3	few	CASRPYTNPSQYF	TGTGCCAGCAGACCATACACAAACCCTTCGCAGTATTTT
TRBV10-3	TRBD1	TRBJ2-1	.	CAIGTGSDNEQFF	TGTGCCATCGGGACAGGGTCCGACAATGAGCAGTTCTTC
TRBV7-2	.	TRBJ2-3	.	CASSLNSYTDTQYF	TGTGCCAGCAGCTTAAACAGTTACACAGATACGCAGTATTTT
TRBV5-6	TRBD1	TRBJ1-2	.	CASGPDRDRYGYTF	TGTGCCAGCGGACCCGACAGGGATCGGTATGGCTACACCTTC
TRBV29-1	TRBD1	TRBJ2-7	.	CSATDRVSYEQYF	TGCAGCGCCACGGACAGGGTGTCCTACGAGCAGTACTTC
TRBV30	TRBD2	TRBJ2-3	once	CAWRSGGGDTQYF	TGTGCCTGGAGGAGCGGCGGGGGGGATACGCAGTATTTT